The rows below give T cell receptor beta chains drawn from one sample of a study of T cells in Graves' hyperthyroidism and ophthalmopathy. MiXCR was run by TCRdb on the multiplex PCR reads, yielding one entry per CDR3 protein. The top ten clones hold 40% to 50% of a sample with 500,000 to 600,000 distinct CDR3 sequences, 20% of them seen once. The specimen was blood. These receptors were obtained from a man aged 40-49 years with Graves' ophthalmopathy. Both conserved end residues are part of each CDR3. The order of the fields is V gene, D gene, clone size, J gene, CDR3 DNA, CDR3 protein. A D gene is named only where the DNA matches it firmly. Not all rows give a size; the values are once, few, many and, for expanded clones, a class.

V gene: TRBV7-6
D gene: -
clone size: -
J gene: TRBJ2-7
CDR3 DNA: TGTGCCAGCAGCTTGGCGGGGATGTACGAGCAGTACTTC
CDR3 protein: CASSLAGMYEQYF

V gene: TRBV5-1
D gene: -
clone size: many
J gene: TRBJ2-7
CDR3 DNA: TGTGCCAGCAGCTTGGGCAGCTCAACCTACGAGCAGTACTTC
CDR3 protein: CASSLGSSTYEQYF

V gene: TRBV14
D gene: -
clone size: -
J gene: TRBJ2-3
CDR3 DNA: TGTGCCAGCAGCCAAAGAGTCGTCACAGATACGCAGTATTTT
CDR3 protein: CASSQRVVTDTQYF

V gene: TRBV11-3
D gene: TRBD1
clone size: once
J gene: TRBJ2-2
CDR3 DNA: TGTGCCAGCAGCTTCACGGACAGGAGCGAGCTGTTTTTT
CDR3 protein: CASSFTDRSELFF

V gene: TRBV6-1
D gene: -
clone size: few
J gene: TRBJ1-1
CDR3 DNA: TGTGCCAGCAGCCCCTCGGCCGGGCGAAGAGAAGCTTTCTTT
CDR3 protein: CASSPSAGRREAFF

V gene: TRBV2
D gene: TRBD1
clone size: few
J gene: TRBJ1-1
CDR3 DNA: TGTGCCAGCAGCCAAAACCCCACAGGGGCGCAAGCTTTCTTT
CDR3 protein: CASSQNPTGAQAFF

V gene: TRBV5-4
D gene: -
clone size: -
J gene: TRBJ1-1
CDR3 DNA: TGTGCCAGCAGCATACCACAGGGAAAGGCGACTGAAGCTTTCTTT
CDR3 protein: CASSIPQGKATEAFF

V gene: TRBV24-1
D gene: TRBD1
clone size: -
J gene: TRBJ2-1
CDR3 DNA: TGTGCCACCAGTGAGACAGGGGTAAATGAGCAGTTCTTC
CDR3 protein: CATSETGVNEQFF

V gene: TRBV4-2
D gene: -
clone size: few
J gene: TRBJ1-5
CDR3 DNA: TGTGCCAGCAGCCAAGATCCCATGTATCAGCCCCAGCATTTT
CDR3 protein: CASSQDPMYQPQHF

V gene: TRBV27
D gene: TRBD2
clone size: -
J gene: TRBJ2-2
CDR3 DNA: TGTGCCAGCAGTTTTAGGCTCTTTGGCGGGGGGGGCTCGGGGGAGCTGTTTTTT
CDR3 protein: CASSFRLFGGGGSGELFF

V gene: TRBV3-1
D gene: TRBD2
clone size: many
J gene: TRBJ2-5
CDR3 DNA: TGTGCCACTAAACGGGGGGGGAGAGAGACCCAGTACTTC
CDR3 protein: CATKRGGRETQYF

V gene: TRBV28
D gene: TRBD2
clone size: -
J gene: TRBJ2-1
CDR3 DNA: TGTGCCAGCAGTCCCCCCGCAGCGGGAGCCAACAATGAGCAGTTCTTC
CDR3 protein: CASSPPAAGANNEQFF

V gene: TRBV20-1
D gene: TRBD1
clone size: few
J gene: TRBJ1-6
CDR3 DNA: TGCAGTGCTGTAGGGGGCGTAGGTTCACCCCTCCACTTT
CDR3 protein: CSAVGGVGSPLHF

V gene: TRBV20-1
D gene: TRBD2
clone size: -
J gene: TRBJ2-7
CDR3 DNA: TGCAGTGCTAAGATTCTAGCGGGAGGGCCGGACGAGCAGTACTTC
CDR3 protein: CSAKILAGGPDEQYF

V gene: TRBV3-1
D gene: -
clone size: -
J gene: TRBJ2-2
CDR3 DNA: TGTGCCAGCAGCCAAGCGGACTGGGGAAAAGCGGGCGCGAACACCGGGGAGCTGTTTTTT
CDR3 protein: CASSQADWGKAGANTGELFF

V gene: TRBV12-3/TRBV12-4
D gene: -
clone size: few
J gene: TRBJ2-1
CDR3 DNA: TGTGCCAGCTCGGAGGGCTTTTCAGAGCAGTTCTTC
CDR3 protein: CASSEGFSEQFF

V gene: TRBV5-1
D gene: -
clone size: many
J gene: TRBJ2-1
CDR3 DNA: TGCGCCAGCAGCTTGAGTGGGGGTTGGAATGAGCAGTTCTTC
CDR3 protein: CASSLSGGWNEQFF

V gene: TRBV20-1
D gene: -
clone size: -
J gene: TRBJ1-2
CDR3 DNA: TGCAGTGCTAGACAGTTCTCATCGGAGGGGGGCTACACCTTC
CDR3 protein: CSARQFSSEGGYTF

V gene: TRBV9
D gene: -
clone size: once
J gene: TRBJ2-4
CDR3 DNA: TGTGCCAGCAGCGTATTAGGGGACATTCAGTACTTC
CDR3 protein: CASSVLGDIQYF

V gene: TRBV5-1
D gene: -
clone size: -
J gene: TRBJ1-1
CDR3 DNA: TGCGCCAGCAGCTTGCCCTCGACTGAAGCTTTCTTT
CDR3 protein: CASSLPSTEAFF

V gene: TRBV5-1
D gene: -
clone size: many
J gene: TRBJ1-6
CDR3 DNA: TGCGCCAGCAGCTTGGACGTTAATTCACCCCTCCACTTT
CDR3 protein: CASSLDVNSPLHF

V gene: TRBV6-2/TRBV6-3
D gene: TRBD2
clone size: few
J gene: TRBJ2-3
CDR3 DNA: TGTGCCAGCAGTTACTCGACGGGGCCTAGCGGTAGCACAGATACGCAGTATTTT
CDR3 protein: CASSYSTGPSGSTDTQYF

V gene: TRBV19
D gene: -
clone size: few
J gene: TRBJ1-1
CDR3 DNA: TGTGCCAGTCGGCAGGATATCACTGAAGCTTTCTTT
CDR3 protein: CASRQDITEAFF

V gene: TRBV7-8
D gene: -
clone size: few
J gene: TRBJ1-1
CDR3 DNA: TGTGCCAGCAGCTTACGGGACATGTGGACTGAAGCTTTCTTT
CDR3 protein: CASSLRDMWTEAFF

V gene: TRBV7-9
D gene: -
clone size: -
J gene: TRBJ2-4
CDR3 DNA: TGTGCCAGCACAAACACTGGTTCGGTCTCAGCCAAAAACATTCAGTACTTC
CDR3 protein: CASTNTGSVSAKNIQYF

V gene: TRBV7-2
D gene: -
clone size: few
J gene: TRBJ2-1
CDR3 DNA: TGTGCCAGCAGCTTATCAAAAGGGGCCTACAATGAGCAGTTCTTC
CDR3 protein: CASSLSKGAYNEQFF

V gene: TRBV11-2
D gene: -
clone size: -
J gene: TRBJ1-5
CDR3 DNA: TGTGCCAGCAGCCCCGGGGCCCGAGGTTCCGGGGCTCTTGGCAATCAGCCCCAGCATTTT
CDR3 protein: CASSPGARGSGALGNQPQHF

V gene: TRBV30
D gene: -
clone size: -
J gene: TRBJ2-1
CDR3 DNA: TGTGCCTGGAATCCAGTGCACAATGAGCAGTTCTTC
CDR3 protein: CAWNPVHNEQFF

V gene: TRBV29-1
D gene: -
clone size: -
J gene: TRBJ2-2
CDR3 DNA: TGCAGCGTTGGGCTAGCCGCGAACACCGGGGAGCTGTTTTTT
CDR3 protein: CSVGLAANTGELFF

V gene: TRBV3-1
D gene: TRBD1
clone size: few
J gene: TRBJ1-6
CDR3 DNA: TGTGCCAGCTCCAGGCGGCCCAGGGGGTCACCCCTCCACTTT
CDR3 protein: CASSRRPRGSPLHF

V gene: TRBV14
D gene: -
clone size: -
J gene: TRBJ2-7
CDR3 DNA: TGTGCCAGCAGCCAACGGTTGGCGATAGGGGAGGATCGCTCCTACGAGCAGTACTTC
CDR3 protein: CASSQRLAIGEDRSYEQYF

V gene: TRBV10-3
D gene: TRBD1
clone size: few
J gene: TRBJ1-2
CDR3 DNA: TGTGCCATCAGCGGCTCGACAGGGGGTCGAGAAAATCACGCTAACTATGGCTACACCTTC
CDR3 protein: CAISGSTGGRENHANYGYTF

V gene: TRBV6-5
D gene: TRBD2
clone size: few
J gene: TRBJ2-1
CDR3 DNA: TGTGCCAGCAGTTACTCGCCCGAGCGGGGGGATTATGAGCAGTTCTTC
CDR3 protein: CASSYSPERGDYEQFF

V gene: TRBV24-1
D gene: -
clone size: -
J gene: TRBJ2-4
CDR3 DNA: TGTGCCACCAGTGTACCGGACGGCCAAAATACCAAAAACATTCAGTACTTC
CDR3 protein: CATSVPDGQNTKNIQYF

V gene: TRBV2
D gene: -
clone size: -
J gene: TRBJ1-1
CDR3 DNA: TGTGCCCGGCAGACGGAAATGAACACTGAAGCTTTCTTT
CDR3 protein: CARQTEMNTEAFF

V gene: TRBV2
D gene: TRBD2
clone size: many
J gene: TRBJ2-2
CDR3 DNA: TGTGCCAGCAGTGTCGGACTAGCCCCCGGGGAGCTGTTTTTT
CDR3 protein: CASSVGLAPGELFF

V gene: TRBV5-1
D gene: -
clone size: few
J gene: TRBJ2-2
CDR3 DNA: TGCGCCAGCAGCTTGGAAGCGTTGAACACCGGGGAGCTGTTTTTT
CDR3 protein: CASSLEALNTGELFF

V gene: TRBV24-1
D gene: -
clone size: -
J gene: TRBJ2-3
CDR3 DNA: TGTGCCACCAGTGGGACCCAAACAGATACGCAGTATTTT
CDR3 protein: CATSGTQTDTQYF

V gene: TRBV7-2
D gene: -
clone size: many
J gene: TRBJ1-1
CDR3 DNA: TGTGCCAGCAGCTTAGAGGGAGGAAGATACACTGAAGCTTTCTTT
CDR3 protein: CASSLEGGRYTEAFF

V gene: TRBV6-1
D gene: -
clone size: -
J gene: TRBJ1-6
CDR3 DNA: TGTGCCAGCAGTAGCTTTGGGGCCGGGGGCTCACCCCTCCACTTT
CDR3 protein: CASSSFGAGGSPLHF